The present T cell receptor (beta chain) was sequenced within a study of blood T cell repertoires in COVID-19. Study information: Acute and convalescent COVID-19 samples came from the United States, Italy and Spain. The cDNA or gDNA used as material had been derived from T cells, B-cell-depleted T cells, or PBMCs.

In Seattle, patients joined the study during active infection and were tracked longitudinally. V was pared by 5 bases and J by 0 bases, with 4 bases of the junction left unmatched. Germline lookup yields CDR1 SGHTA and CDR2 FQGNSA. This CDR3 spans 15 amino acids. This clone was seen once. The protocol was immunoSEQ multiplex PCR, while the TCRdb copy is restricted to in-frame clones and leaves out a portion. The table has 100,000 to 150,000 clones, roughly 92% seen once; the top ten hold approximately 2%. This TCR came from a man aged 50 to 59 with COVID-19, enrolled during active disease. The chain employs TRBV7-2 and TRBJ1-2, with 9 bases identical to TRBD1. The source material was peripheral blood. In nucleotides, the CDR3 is TGTGCCAGCAGCCCCGACAGGGGGACTAACTATGGCTACACCTTC. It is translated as CASSPDRGTNYGYTF.